The rows below give T cell receptor beta chains drawn from one sample of a study of CD8 T cells in ankylosing spondylitis. TCRdb re-called the 5' RACE reads with MiXCR, one entry per CDR3 protein. The data show 200,000 to 250,000 distinct CDR3 sequences, about 26% seen once. The sequencing input was blood, either unsorted or a sorted T cell fraction (not recorded which). These TCRs come from a male donor with ankylosing spondylitis or in good health (not recorded which). The CDR3 runs from the conserved cysteine through the conserved F or W. Each record gives: V gene, clone size, J gene, D gene, CDR3 protein, CDR3 DNA. D genes are given only for firm matches. Size values are once, few and many counts, or a class for expanded clones, and some rows have none.

V: TRBV5-1
size: few
J: TRBJ2-7
D: TRBD1
CDR3: CASSLNFDRVHEQYF
DNA: TGCGCCAGCAGCTTGAACTTCGACAGGGTCCACGAGCAGTACTTC

V: TRBV3-1
size: NA
J: TRBJ2-2
D: NA
CDR3: CASSIHTGELFF
DNA: TGTGCCAGCAGCATTCACACCGGGGAGCTGTTTTTT

V: TRBV6-4
size: many
J: TRBJ2-3
D: NA
CDR3: CASSEQGTDTQYF
DNA: TGTGCCAGCAGTGAACAGGGCACAGATACGCAGTATTTT

V: TRBV29-1
size: NA
J: TRBJ2-7
D: NA
CDR3: CSVIRDNPYEQYF
DNA: TGCAGCGTTATCCGGGACAACCCCTACGAGCAGTACTTC

V: TRBV10-3
size: many
J: TRBJ2-5
D: NA
CDR3: CAISDGDRWETQYF
DNA: TGTGCCATCAGTGATGGGGATAGGTGGGAGACCCAGTACTTC

V: TRBV9
size: NA
J: TRBJ2-5
D: TRBD1
CDR3: CASSVARGQGETQYF
DNA: TGTGCCAGCAGCGTAGCCAGGGGACAGGGTGAGACCCAGTACTTC

V: TRBV5-1
size: NA
J: TRBJ2-5
D: NA
CDR3: CASSEGPTQETQYF
DNA: TGCGCCAGCAGCGAAGGGCCTACTCAAGAGACCCAGTACTTC

V: TRBV6-1
size: many
J: TRBJ1-3
D: NA
CDR3: CASSEASYSGNTIYF
DNA: TGTGCCAGCAGCGAGGCCTCTTACTCTGGAAACACCATATATTTT

V: TRBV4-2
size: NA
J: TRBJ1-2
D: NA
CDR3: CASSQAQQNYGYTF
DNA: TGTGCCAGCAGCCAAGCGCAGCAAAACTATGGCTACACCTTC

V: TRBV6-2/TRBV6-3
size: many
J: TRBJ1-1
D: NA
CDR3: CASSYPLARRSDTEAFF
DNA: TGTGCCAGCAGTTATCCGCTAGCTCGAAGGAGCGACACTGAAGCTTTCTTT

V: TRBV5-1
size: NA
J: TRBJ2-1
D: NA
CDR3: CASSLEASYNEQFF
DNA: TGCGCCAGCAGCTTGGAAGCATCCTACAATGAGCAGTTCTTC

V: TRBV18
size: NA
J: TRBJ2-3
D: NA
CDR3: CASSVGMDTQYF
DNA: TGTGCCAGCTCTGTCGGGATGGATACGCAGTATTTT

V: TRBV5-4
size: once
J: TRBJ1-6
D: NA
CDR3: CASSLDSYNSPLHF
DNA: TGTGCCAGCAGCCTAGACAGCTACAATTCACCCCTCCACTTT

V: TRBV12-3/TRBV12-4
size: NA
J: TRBJ2-7
D: NA
CDR3: CASSLGGLEQYF
DNA: TGTGCCAGCAGTTTAGGAGGGCTCGAGCAGTACTTC

V: TRBV6-5
size: NA
J: TRBJ1-1
D: NA
CDR3: CASSYSKRLGYTEAFF
DNA: TGTGCCAGCAGTTACTCGAAGCGATTGGGCTACACTGAAGCTTTCTTT

V: TRBV20-1
size: many
J: TRBJ2-1
D: NA
CDR3: CSATTPTGNEQFF
DNA: TGCAGTGCTACGACCCCCACCGGTAATGAGCAGTTCTTC

V: TRBV24-1
size: NA
J: TRBJ2-5
D: NA
CDR3: CATSVGGGETQYF
DNA: TGTGCCACCAGTGTTGGCGGCGGCGAGACCCAGTACTTC

V: TRBV7-2
size: NA
J: TRBJ1-4
D: NA
CDR3: CASSLGPMGGEKLFF
DNA: TGTGCCAGCAGCTTAGGGCCTATGGGTGGGGAAAAACTGTTTTTT

V: TRBV28
size: many
J: TRBJ2-7
D: NA
CDR3: CASSFVGLGAEDEQYF
DNA: TGTGCCAGCAGTTTTGTCGGCTTGGGGGCCGAGGACGAGCAGTACTTC

V: TRBV18
size: many
J: TRBJ2-1
D: TRBD2
CDR3: CASSPRTSGNEQFF
DNA: TGTGCCAGCTCACCAAGGACTAGCGGCAATGAGCAGTTCTTC

V: TRBV29-1
size: many
J: TRBJ2-5
D: NA
CDR3: CSVRRLAETQYF
DNA: TGCAGCGTTAGGAGGTTGGCCGAGACCCAGTACTTC

V: TRBV7-6
size: NA
J: TRBJ2-2
D: TRBD1
CDR3: CASSQQGTGELFF
DNA: TGTGCCAGCAGCCAACAGGGGACCGGGGAGCTGTTTTTT

V: TRBV10-3
size: many
J: TRBJ2-5
D: NA
CDR3: CAIGNLAETQYF
DNA: TGTGCCATCGGAAATTTGGCGGAGACCCAGTACTTC

V: TRBV7-8
size: few
J: TRBJ2-1
D: TRBD2
CDR3: CASSLAEGGDNEQFF
DNA: TGTGCCAGCAGCTTAGCGGAGGGAGGGGACAATGAGCAGTTCTTC

V: TRBV7-3
size: few
J: TRBJ2-1
D: TRBD2
CDR3: CASSQLGRGLAKHNEQFF
DNA: TGTGCCAGCAGCCAATTAGGGCGGGGACTAGCGAAACACAATGAGCAGTTCTTC

V: TRBV9
size: many
J: TRBJ2-5
D: NA
CDR3: CASSVATDSDQYF
DNA: TGTGCCAGCAGCGTAGCTACGGACTCAGACCAGTACTTC

V: TRBV11-2
size: NA
J: TRBJ2-3
D: TRBD2
CDR3: CASSSNRLAGGRTDTQYF
DNA: TGTGCCAGCAGCTCCAATCGACTAGCGGGAGGACGCACAGATACGCAGTATTTT

V: TRBV14
size: few
J: TRBJ2-5
D: NA
CDR3: CASSQGGFGETQYF
DNA: TGTGCCAGCAGCCAAGGGGGCTTTGGGGAGACCCAGTACTTC

V: TRBV2
size: many
J: TRBJ2-1
D: NA
CDR3: CASSGSRGVNEQFF
DNA: TGTGCCAGCAGTGGCTCTCGGGGAGTCAATGAGCAGTTCTTC

V: TRBV18
size: many
J: TRBJ2-1
D: TRBD1
CDR3: CASSPPGTGGYNEQFF
DNA: TGTGCCAGCTCACCACCCGGGACAGGGGGCTACAATGAGCAGTTCTTC

V: TRBV4-2
size: many
J: TRBJ1-3
D: NA
CDR3: CASSQDRLQGASTIYF
DNA: TGTGCCAGCAGCCAAGACCGTCTACAGGGTGCCAGCACCATATATTTT

V: TRBV28
size: many
J: TRBJ2-7
D: TRBD2
CDR3: CASTALRAAKGLALTYEQYF
DNA: TGTGCCAGCACCGCCCTCCGGGCAGCAAAGGGACTAGCGCTAACCTACGAGCAGTACTTC

V: TRBV9
size: many
J: TRBJ1-1
D: NA
CDR3: CASSVAGPAPNTEAFF
DNA: TGTGCCAGCAGCGTAGCGGGTCCAGCCCCGAACACTGAAGCTTTCTTT

V: TRBV20-1
size: NA
J: TRBJ2-2
D: TRBD1
CDR3: CSARNIIGDRGTGELFF
DNA: TGCAGTGCTAGAAATATTATAGGGGACAGGGGAACAGGGGAGCTGTTTTTT

V: TRBV27
size: NA
J: TRBJ2-7
D: TRBD1
CDR3: CASSTDRAYEQYF
DNA: TGTGCCAGCAGCACCGACAGGGCCTACGAGCAGTACTTC

V: TRBV4-1
size: many
J: TRBJ2-7
D: NA
CDR3: CASSQDPGYAYEQYF
DNA: TGCGCCAGCAGCCAAGATCCCGGCTATGCGTACGAGCAGTACTTC

V: TRBV20-1
size: many
J: TRBJ1-5
D: TRBD1
CDR3: CSAGQGNQPQHF
DNA: TGCAGTGCCGGACAGGGCAATCAGCCCCAGCATTTT

V: TRBV20-1
size: NA
J: TRBJ1-1
D: NA
CDR3: CSAEKRQENTEAFF
DNA: TGCAGTGCTGAGAAACGACAGGAAAACACTGAAGCTTTCTTT

V: TRBV12-3/TRBV12-4
size: many
J: TRBJ1-6
D: NA
CDR3: CASSLNGGNSPLHF
DNA: TGTGCCAGCAGTCTCAATGGGGGGAATTCACCCCTCCACTTT

V: TRBV5-1
size: many
J: TRBJ2-7
D: NA
CDR3: CASSCYRVISYEQYF
DNA: TGCGCCAGCAGCTGTTACAGGGTGATCTCCTACGAGCAGTACTTC

V: TRBV25-1
size: NA
J: TRBJ2-2
D: NA
CDR3: CASSDFGGRGELFF
DNA: TGTGCCAGCAGTGACTTTGGGGGCCGCGGGGAGCTGTTTTTT

V: TRBV6-1
size: NA
J: TRBJ2-3
D: TRBD2
CDR3: CASGLAGPDTQYF
DNA: TGTGCCAGTGGACTAGCGGGACCAGATACGCAGTATTTT

V: TRBV6-5
size: NA
J: TRBJ2-2
D: NA
CDR3: CASSTEGGRSTGELFF
DNA: TGTGCCAGCAGTACCGAGGGGGGACGCAGCACCGGGGAGCTGTTTTTT

V: TRBV5-1
size: many
J: TRBJ2-7
D: TRBD1
CDR3: CASSQGGTGQAYEQYF
DNA: TGCGCCAGCAGCCAGGGAGGGACAGGGCAAGCCTACGAGCAGTACTTC

V: TRBV9
size: NA
J: TRBJ2-2
D: TRBD1
CDR3: CASRWTGGTGELFF
DNA: TGTGCCAGCAGGTGGACAGGGGGGACCGGGGAGCTGTTTTTT

V: TRBV29-1
size: many
J: TRBJ1-2
D: TRBD1
CDR3: CSVLGTDYGYTF
DNA: TGCAGCGTTCTTGGGACAGACTATGGCTACACCTTC